A single T cell receptor beta chain is shown here with its context. RNA transcripts served as the template for amplifying TCR beta CDR3 regions. Carried out on the TCR CDR3, a first-round RT-PCR used the HTBI primer set. TCRdb analysed the multiplex PCR reads with MiXCR anew, one entry per CDR3 protein. The sample carries 300,000 to 450,000 distinct CDR3 sequences, approximately 18% recorded once. The germline V gene encodes CDR1 SGHRS and CDR2 YFSETQ. With 0 bases removed from V and 7 bases from J, the gap between germline ends came to 10 bases. The CDR3 runs to 13 residues. This record comes from a study of T cells in Graves' hyperthyroidism and ophthalmopathy.

The sequenced material came from blood. This TCR was recovered from a woman younger than 45 with Graves' hyperthyroidism that later progressed to Graves' ophthalmopathy. The chain links TRBV5-1 to TRBJ1-1; a weak D match, TRBD1 (6 bases). The CDR3 nucleotides read TGCGCCAGCAGCTTGGGGCAGGGGTTTGAAGCTTTCTTT. It specifies CASSLGQGFEAFF.